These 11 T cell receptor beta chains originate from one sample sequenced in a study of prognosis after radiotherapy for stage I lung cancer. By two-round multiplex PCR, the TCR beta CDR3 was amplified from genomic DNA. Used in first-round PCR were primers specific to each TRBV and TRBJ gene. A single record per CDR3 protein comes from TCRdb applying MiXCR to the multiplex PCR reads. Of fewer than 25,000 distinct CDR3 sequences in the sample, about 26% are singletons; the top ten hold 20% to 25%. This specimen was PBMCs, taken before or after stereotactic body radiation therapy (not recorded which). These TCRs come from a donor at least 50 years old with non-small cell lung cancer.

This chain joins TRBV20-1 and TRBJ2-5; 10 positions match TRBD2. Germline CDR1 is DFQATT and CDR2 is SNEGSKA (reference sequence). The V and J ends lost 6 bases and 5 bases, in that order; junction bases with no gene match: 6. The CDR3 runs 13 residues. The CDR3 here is CSAGAGGAETQYF. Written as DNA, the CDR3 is TGCAGTGCCGGAGCGGGAGGGGCGGAGACCCAGTACTTC.

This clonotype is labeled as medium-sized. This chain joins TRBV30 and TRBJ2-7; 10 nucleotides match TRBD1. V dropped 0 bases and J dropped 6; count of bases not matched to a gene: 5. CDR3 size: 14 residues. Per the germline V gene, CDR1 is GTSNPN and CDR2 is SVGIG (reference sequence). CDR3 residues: CAWSVRQGAREQYF. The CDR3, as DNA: TGTGCCTGGAGTGTAAGACAGGGGGCGCGCGAGCAGTACTTC.

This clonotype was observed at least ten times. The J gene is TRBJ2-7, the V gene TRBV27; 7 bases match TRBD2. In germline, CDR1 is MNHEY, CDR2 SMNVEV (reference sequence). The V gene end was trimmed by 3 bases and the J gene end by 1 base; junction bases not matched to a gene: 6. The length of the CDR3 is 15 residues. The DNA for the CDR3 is TGTGCCAGCAGTTTCCTGCTAGCGGAGTCCTACGAGCAGTACTTC. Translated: CASSFLLAESYEQYF.

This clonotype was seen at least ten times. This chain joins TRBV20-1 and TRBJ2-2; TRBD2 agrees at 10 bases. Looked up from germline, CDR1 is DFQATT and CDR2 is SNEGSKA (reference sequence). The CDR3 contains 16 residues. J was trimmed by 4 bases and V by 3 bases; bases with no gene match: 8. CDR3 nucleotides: TGCAGTGCTAGGGAAGCGGGAGGGCGGCTCACCGGGGAGCTGTTTTTT. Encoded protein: CSAREAGGRLTGELFF.

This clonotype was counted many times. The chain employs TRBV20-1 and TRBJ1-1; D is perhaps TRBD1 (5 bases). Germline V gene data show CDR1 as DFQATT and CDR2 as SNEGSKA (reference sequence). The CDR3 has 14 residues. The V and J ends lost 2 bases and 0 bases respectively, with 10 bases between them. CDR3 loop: CSARSDSMNTEAFF. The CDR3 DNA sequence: TGCAGTGCTAGAAGCGACAGTATGAACACTGAAGCTTTCTTT.

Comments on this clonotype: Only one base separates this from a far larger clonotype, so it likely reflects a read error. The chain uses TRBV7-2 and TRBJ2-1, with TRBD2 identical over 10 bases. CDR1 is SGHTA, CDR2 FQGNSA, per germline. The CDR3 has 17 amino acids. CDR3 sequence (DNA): TGTGCCAGCAGCCCTAGACCCCCCGGGACTAGCGAAGGTGAGCAGCTCTTC. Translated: CASSPRPPGTSEGEQLF.

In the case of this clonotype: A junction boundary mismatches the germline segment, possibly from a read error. CDR3 residues: CANSTLAVGTDTQYF. DNA for the CDR3: TGCGCCAACAGCACGCTAGCGGTAGGCACAGATACGCAGTATTTT. V is TRBV5-1 and J is TRBJ2-3; 7 nucleotides match TRBD2. In germline, CDR1 is SGHRS, CDR2 YFSETQ. The CDR3 spans 15 residues.

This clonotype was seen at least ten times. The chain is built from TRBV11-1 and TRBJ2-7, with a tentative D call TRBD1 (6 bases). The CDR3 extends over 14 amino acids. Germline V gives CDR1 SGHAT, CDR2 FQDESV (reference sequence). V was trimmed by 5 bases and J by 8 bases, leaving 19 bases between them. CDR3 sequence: CASSPRTAAAKQYF. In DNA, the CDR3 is TGTGCCAGCAGCCCACGGACAGCCGCAGCGAAGCAGTACTTC.

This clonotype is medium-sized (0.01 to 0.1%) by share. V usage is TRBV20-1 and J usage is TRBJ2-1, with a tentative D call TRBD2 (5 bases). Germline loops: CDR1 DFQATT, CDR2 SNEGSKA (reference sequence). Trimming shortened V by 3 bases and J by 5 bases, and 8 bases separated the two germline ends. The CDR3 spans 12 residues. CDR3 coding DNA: TGCAGTGCTAGCGGACTCAACAATGAGCAGTTCTTC. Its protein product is CSASGLNNEQFF.

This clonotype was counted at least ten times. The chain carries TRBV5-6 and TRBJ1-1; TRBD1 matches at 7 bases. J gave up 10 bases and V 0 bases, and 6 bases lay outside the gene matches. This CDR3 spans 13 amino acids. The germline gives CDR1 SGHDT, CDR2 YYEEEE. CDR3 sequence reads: CASSLDRGRAAFF. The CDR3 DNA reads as TGTGCCAGCAGCTTGGACAGGGGAAGGGCAGCTTTCTTT. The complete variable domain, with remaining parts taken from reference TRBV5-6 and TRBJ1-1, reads DAGVTQSPTHLIKTRGQQVTLRCSPKSGHDTVSWYQQALGQGPQFIFQYYEEEERQRGNFPDRFSGHQFPNYSSELNVNALLLGDSALYLCASSLDRGRAAFFGQGTRLTVV.

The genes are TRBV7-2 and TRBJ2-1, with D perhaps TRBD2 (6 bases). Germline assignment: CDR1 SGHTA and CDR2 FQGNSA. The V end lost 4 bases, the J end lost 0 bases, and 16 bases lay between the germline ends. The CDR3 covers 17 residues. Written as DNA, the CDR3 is TGTGCCAGCAGCTCATGTTGGGGGACTGTCTCCTACAATGAGCAGTTCTTC. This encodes CASSSCWGTVSYNEQFF. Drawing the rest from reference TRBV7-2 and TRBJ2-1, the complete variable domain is GAGVSQSPSNKVTEKGKDVELRCDPISGHTALYWYRQSLGQGLEFLIYFQGNSAPDKSGLPSDRFSAERTGGSVSTLTIQRTQQEDSAVYLCASSSCWGTVSYNEQFFGPGTRLTVL.